The 13 T cell receptor beta chains listed next were all sequenced from one sample in a study of blood T cell repertoires in COVID-19. TCRdb's copy holds only in-frame clones and misses some; the assay was immunoSEQ multiplex PCR. Among tens of thousands of clones listed, over 75% were seen once. The sample comprised peripheral blood. Receptors originate from a man aged 70 or older with active or convalescent COVID-19.

The rearrangement links TRBV7-9 to TRBJ1-2; weak D call: TRBD1 (5 bases). This CDR3 contains 14 residues. Germline CDR1 reads SEHNR; CDR2 reads FQNEAQ (reference sequence). V dropped 5 bases and J dropped 4 bases, with 14 bases sitting between them. The CDR3 region is CASSRELGAYGYTF. CDR3 DNA: TGTGCCAGCAGCCGCGAGCTAGGGGCCTATGGCTACACCTTC.

The chain recombines TRBV24-1 with TRBJ2-3; D remains unclear. This CDR3 contains 12 residues. Germline values: CDR1 KGHDR, CDR2 SFDVKD. Trimming pared 4 bases from V and 5 bases from J, leaving 6 bases between. In nucleotides, the CDR3 is TGTGCCACCAGTGACACGAGAGATACGCAGTATTTT. Amino acids: CATSDTRDTQYF.

This sequence joins TRBV6-2 or TRBV6-3 and TRBJ1-5; D is unclear. This CDR3 spans 18 amino acids. V lost 2 bases, J lost 2 bases, and 19 bases lay in between. The V gene's germline CDR1 is MNHEY and CDR2 SVGEGT. Here the CDR3 reads CASSYLDSNLAGNQPQHF. The CDR3 coding sequence is TGTGCCAGCAGTTACCTAGACTCTAACCTTGCGGGCAATCAGCCCCAGCATTTT.

The chain links TRBV19 to TRBJ1-2; TRBD1 matches at 7 bases. Trimming at V came to 5 bases and at J to 7 bases, leaving 13 bases not matched to a gene. Germline V gene sequence: CDR1 LNHDA, CDR2 SQIVND (reference sequence). The CDR3 spans 15 residues. CDR3 DNA: TGTGCCAGTAGTCTGAGGGGGCAGGCCTTGAGTGGCTACACCTTC. Its translation is CASSLRGQALSGYTF.

The CDR3 loop reads CASSEGARGVQYF. CDR3 nucleotides: TGTGCCAGCAGTGAGGGGGCCAGAGGTGTGCAGTACTTC. V is TRBV6-1 and J is TRBJ2-7; the D gene is possibly TRBD1 (6 bases). V lost 3 bases and J lost 9, with 15 bases in between. The V gene's germline CDR1 is MNHNS and CDR2 SASEGT. The CDR3 has 13 residues.

The chain carries TRBV18 and TRBJ1-3; D gene ambiguous. The CDR3 runs to 15 residues. The germline V and J ends were trimmed by 3 bases and 0 bases, with 9 bases remaining between them. Per germline, CDR1 KGHSH and CDR2 LQKENI. CDR3 nucleotide sequence: TGTGCCAGCTCACCCTCACGGTACTCTGGAAACACCATATATTTT. Protein product: CASSPSRYSGNTIYF.

This chain joins TRBV11-2 and TRBJ2-7, with TRBD2 matching 7 bases. Germline trimming cut 0 bases from V and 3 bases from J; bases unmatched to any gene: 5. This CDR3 contains 15 residues. Germline loops: CDR1 SGHAT, CDR2 FQNNGV. DNA for the CDR3: TGTGCCAGCAGCTTAGAGGCGGCTAGCGGCTACGAGCAGTACTTC. It yields the protein CASSLEAASGYEQYF.

V gene TRBV27 combines with J gene TRBJ1-1; D not resolved. V lost 3 bases to trimming and J lost 5 bases, with 10 bases between them. Germline assignment: CDR1 MNHEY and CDR2 SMNVEV (reference sequence). This CDR3 has 13 residues. The CDR3 bases are TGTGCCAGCAGTTTTCGGAGGGAAACTGAAGCTTTCTTT. It specifies CASSFRRETEAFF.

This chain connects TRBV5-1 to TRBJ1-1; D remains ambiguous. Germline V gene data show CDR1 as SGHRS and CDR2 as YFSETQ. This CDR3 has 14 amino acids. The ends were cut back, 0 bases at V and 1 base at J, with 7 bases in the middle. CDR3 amino acids: CASSLVRGNTEAFF. The DNA of the CDR3 is TGCGCCAGCAGCTTGGTACGGGGGAACACTGAAGCTTTCTTT. Looking up the rest from reference TRBV5-1 and TRBJ1-1 gives the full variable domain: KAGVTQTPRYLIKTRGQQVTLSCSPISGHRSVSWYQQTPGQGLQFLFEYFSETQRNKGNFPGRFSGRQFSNSRSEMNVSTLELGDSALYLCASSLVRGNTEAFFGQGTRLTVV.

The chain joins TRBV7-2 to TRBJ2-2; 14 bases agree with TRBD2. This CDR3 is 17 amino acids long. The V and J ends lost 2 bases and 6 bases, in that order; junction bases with no gene match: 5. Germline assignment: CDR1 SGHTA and CDR2 FQGNSA. CDR3 in amino acids: CASSLRGTSGGPGELFF. The DNA for the CDR3 is TGTGCCAGCAGCTTAAGGGGGACTAGCGGGGGCCCCGGGGAGCTGTTTTTT.

The genes are TRBV6-2 or TRBV6-3 and TRBJ1-6; TRBD1 matches 9 bases. This CDR3 is 16 amino acids long. With 2 bases clipped from V and 10 bases from J, the junction kept 9 bases outside the gene matches. CDR1 is MNHEY and CDR2 is SVGEGT in the germline V gene. Here the CDR3 reads CASSYHKGQGNSPLHF. The CDR3 DNA reads as TGTGCCAGCAGTTACCATAAAGGACAGGGGAACTCACCCCTCCACTTT.

The chain employs TRBV5-1 and TRBJ1-3, with D unclear. The CDR3 consists of 15 residues. CDR1 and CDR2 from the germline V gene are SGHRS and YFSETQ. Trimming pared 2 bases from V and 0 bases from J, leaving 9 bases between. The CDR3: CASSFSPGSGNTIYF. The CDR3 coding sequence is TGCGCCAGCAGCTTCTCCCCCGGCTCTGGAAACACCATATATTTT.

The chain employs TRBV12-5 and TRBJ2-7; perhaps TRBD1 as D (5 bases). The V and J ends lost 4 bases and 2 bases respectively, with 15 bases between them. The CDR3 consists of 15 residues. Germline V gene data show CDR1 as LGHNT and CDR2 as FRNRAP. CDR3 loop: CASGSRTSGPYEQYF. Written as DNA, the CDR3 is TGTGCTAGTGGTTCCCGGACATCAGGACCCTACGAGCAGTACTTC. The entire variable domain, with the rest obtained from reference TRBV12-5 and TRBJ2-7, is as follows: DARVTQTPRHKVTEMGQEVTMRCQPILGHNTVFWYRQTMMQGLELLAYFRNRAPLDDSGMPKDRFSAEMPDATLATLKIQPSEPRDSAVYFCASGSRTSGPYEQYFGPGTRLTVT.